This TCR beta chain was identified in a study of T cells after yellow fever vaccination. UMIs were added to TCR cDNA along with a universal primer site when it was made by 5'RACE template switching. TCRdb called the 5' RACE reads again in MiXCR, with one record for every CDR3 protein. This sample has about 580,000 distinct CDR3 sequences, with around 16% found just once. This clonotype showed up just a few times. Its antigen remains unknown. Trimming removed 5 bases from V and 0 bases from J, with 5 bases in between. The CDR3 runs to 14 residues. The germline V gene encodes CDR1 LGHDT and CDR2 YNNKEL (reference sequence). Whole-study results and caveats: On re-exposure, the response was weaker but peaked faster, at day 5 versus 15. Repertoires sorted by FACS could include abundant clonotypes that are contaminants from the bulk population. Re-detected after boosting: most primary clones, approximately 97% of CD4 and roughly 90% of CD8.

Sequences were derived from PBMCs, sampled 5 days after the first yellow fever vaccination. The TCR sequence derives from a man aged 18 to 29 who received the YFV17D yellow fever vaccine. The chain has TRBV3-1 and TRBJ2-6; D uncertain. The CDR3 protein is CASSENSGANVLTF. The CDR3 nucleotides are TGTGCCAGCAGCGAGAACTCTGGGGCCAACGTCCTGACTTTC. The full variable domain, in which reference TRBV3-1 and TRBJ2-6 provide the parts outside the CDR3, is DTAVSQTPKYLVTQMGNDKSIKCEQNLGHDTMYWYKQDSKKFLKIMFSYNNKELIINETVPNRFSPKSPDKAHLNLHINSLELGDSAVYFCASSENSGANVLTFGAGSRLTVL.